Presented here are 25 T cell receptor beta chains from one specimen sequenced in a study of shared clonotypes between healthy human individuals. The protocol was immunoSEQ multiplex PCR, while the TCRdb copy is restricted to in-frame clones and leaves out a portion. The table shows millions of clones, with about 95% occurring only once. The source material was naive CD4+ T cells sorted from blood. Described subset: CD45RA+ positively selected. Receptor source: a man younger than 35 in good health.

This chain links TRBV9 with TRBJ2-1; 11 bases fit TRBD2. This CDR3 is 17 amino acids long. The junction had 12 bases not matched to a gene; V was cut back by 0 bases and J by 10 bases. The germline V gene has CDR1 SGDLS and CDR2 YYNGEE. The CDR3: CASSVGGTSGFIGEQFF. CDR3 nucleotide sequence: TGTGCCAGCAGCGTAGGTGGGACTAGCGGTTTTATAGGAGAGCAGTTCTTC.

This clone has just a few counts. The chain couples TRBV5-1 to TRBJ2-3; D remains unclear. The V gene's germline CDR1 is SGHRS and CDR2 YFSETQ. There are 14 residues in the CDR3. V gave up 0 bases and J gave up 6 bases, with 11 bases separating them. Here the CDR3 DNA reads TGCGCCAGCAGCTTGGAATACGCCCCCGATACGCAGTATTTT. Protein sequence: CASSLEYAPDTQYF.

The chain carries TRBV30 and TRBJ2-2; D remains unclear. Germline lookup yields CDR1 GTSNPN and CDR2 SVGIG (reference sequence). CDR3 size: 14 residues. Trimming pared 2 bases from V and 3 bases from J, leaving 10 bases between. As DNA, the CDR3 is TGTGCCTGGAGTAAAGGACCCCACACCGGGGAGCTGTTTTTT. Protein sequence: CAWSKGPHTGELFF.

The V call is TRBV29-1, the J call TRBJ1-5, with TRBD1 matching over 7 bases. Germline CDR1 is SQVTM and CDR2 is ANQGSEA. This CDR3 is 14 amino acids long. V lost 6 bases to trimming and J lost 3 bases; unmatched junction nucleotides: 8. The CDR3 sequence is CSVGGGTVNQPQHF. The DNA for the CDR3 is TGCAGCGTCGGGGGTGGGACAGTCAATCAGCCCCAGCATTTT.

This clone was seen once. The rearrangement joins TRBV19 to TRBJ1-2; no clear D. The V gene's germline CDR1 is LNHDA and CDR2 SQIVND (reference sequence). The CDR3 is made up of 14 amino acids. Trimming took off 3 bases at V and 4 bases at J, with 12 bases between the two ends. The CDR3 DNA sequence: TGTGCCAGTAGTATTTTCGGCAGACCCTATGGCTACACCTTC. It translates to CASSIFGRPYGYTF.

This chain links TRBV2 with TRBJ2-3; D unclear. The CDR3 extends over 13 amino acids. Germline V CDR1 and CDR2: SNHLY, FYNNEI. The V end lost 3 bases, the J end lost 7 bases, and 11 bases lay between the germline ends. CDR3 sequence reads: CASSDSAANTQYF. In DNA, the CDR3 is TGTGCCAGCAGTGACTCTGCAGCCAATACGCAGTATTTT.

V gene TRBV7-8 combines with J gene TRBJ2-7; TRBD2 agrees at 7 bases. V was pared by 1 base and J by 6 bases, with 3 bases of the junction left unmatched. There are 13 residues in the CDR3. Germline CDR1 SGHVS, CDR2 FQNEAQ. This CDR3 is CASSLVWEGEQYF. The CDR3 nucleotides read TGTGCCAGCAGCTTAGTGTGGGAGGGCGAGCAGTACTTC.

In nucleotides, the CDR3 is TGTGCCAGCAGCTTAGCGGCTAGCGGGAGACGGTGGCAGTTCTTC. Protein sequence: CASSLAASGRRWQFF. The chain links TRBV7-2 to TRBJ2-1, with 10 nucleotides matching TRBD2. The V segment lost 0 bases and the J segment 12 bases; nucleotides outside the gene matches: 8. Germline V gives CDR1 SGHTA, CDR2 FQGNSA. CDR3 length equals 15 residues.

V usage is TRBV5-4 and J usage is TRBJ2-3, with 8 bases matching TRBD1. Germline-derived CDR1 and CDR2 are SGHNT and YYREEE (reference sequence). The length of the CDR3 is 14 residues. J was trimmed by 5 bases and V by 2 bases; bases with no gene match: 4. The CDR3 here is CASSFWTGIDTQYF. CDR3 DNA sequence: TGTGCCAGCAGCTTCTGGACAGGGATAGATACGCAGTATTTT. The entire variable domain, with the rest obtained from reference TRBV5-4 and TRBJ2-3, is as follows: ETGVTQSPTHLIKTRGQQVTLRCSSQSGHNTVSWYQQALGQGPQFIFQYYREEENGRGNFPPRFSGLQFPNYSSELNVNALELDDSALYLCASSFWTGIDTQYFGPGTRLTVL.

The chain combines TRBV28 with TRBJ2-7, with D tentatively TRBD1 (6 bases). The CDR3 length is 14 residues. V was pared by 1 base and J by 4 bases, with 11 bases between. Germline V gives CDR1 MDHEN, CDR2 SYDVKM. The CDR3 spells CASSLFRGRYEQYF. CDR3 DNA: TGTGCCAGCAGTTTATTCAGGGGTAGGTACGAGCAGTACTTC.

The rearrangement joins TRBV28 to TRBJ2-1, with D perhaps TRBD2 (6 bases). V was trimmed by 7 bases and J by 6 bases, leaving 19 bases between them. This CDR3 is 15 amino acids long. Germline values: CDR1 MDHEN, CDR2 SYDVKM. CDR3 sequence (DNA): TGTGCCAGCACTGAGGCGGGATTGAAGGGCAATGAGCAGTTCTTC. As protein: CASTEAGLKGNEQFF.

The chain combines TRBV6-1 with TRBJ2-1; the D is unclear. This CDR3 is built from 13 residues. Germline CDR1 MNHNS, CDR2 SASEGT. Trimming left V 5 bases short and J 4 bases short, with 9 bases between. The CDR3 sequence: CASSRGEYNEQFF. The CDR3, as DNA: TGTGCCAGCAGTCGAGGCGAATACAATGAGCAGTTCTTC.

The chain links TRBV10-3 to TRBJ1-3; TRBD1 matches 7 bases. Germline values: CDR1 ENHRY, CDR2 SYGVKD. The CDR3 loop spans 13 amino acids. The ends lost 10 bases at V and 0 bases at J; junction bases unmatched: 3. The CDR3 bases are TGTGCCACAGGACAGGTCTCTGGAAACACCATATATTTT. This translates into CATGQVSGNTIYF.

This clone turned up a few times. The CDR3 DNA follows: TGTGCCAGCAGTTACGACAGGGAGAACTATGGCTACACCTTC. Translating gives CASSYDRENYGYTF. This chain joins TRBV6-6 and TRBJ1-2, with TRBD1 matching over 7 bases. Germline-derived CDR1 and CDR2 are MNHNY and SVGAGI (reference sequence). V shed 2 bases, J shed 2 bases, and the junction held 2 bases outside the gene matches. This CDR3 spans 14 amino acids.

The J gene is TRBJ1-6, the V gene TRBV7-2; no definite D call. With 5 bases removed from V and 0 bases from J, the gap between germline ends came to 14 bases. Per the germline V gene, CDR1 is SGHTA and CDR2 is FQGNSA. This CDR3 is built from 17 residues. Here the CDR3 DNA reads TGTGCCAGCAGCCCGCGGTTCCCGAGCTCCTATAATTCACCCCTCCACTTT. The encoded protein is CASSPRFPSSYNSPLHF.

On this clone itself: Different DNA sequences within this sample yield the same CDR3. The chain uses TRBV28 and TRBJ2-2, with a weak D call TRBD2 (6 bases). CDR1 and CDR2 from the germline V gene are MDHEN and SYDVKM. The CDR3 has 12 amino acids. Trimming shortened V by 8 bases and J by 6 bases, and 10 bases separated the two germline ends. CDR3 nucleotides: TGTGCCAGCCGGCGGGGTCCCGGGGAGCTGTTTTTT. It specifies CASRRGPGELFF.

The gene calls are TRBV10-3 and TRBJ2-5; TRBD2 agrees at 10 bases. Trimming took 3 bases from V and 3 from J; bases not matched to a gene: 7. Germline V gene lookup returns CDR1 ENHRY and CDR2 SYGVKD. The CDR3 is 16 amino acids. The CDR3 DNA follows: TGTGCCATCAGTGAAGCCCCAGCGGGAGGGGAAGAGACCCAGTACTTC. This translates into CAISEAPAGGEETQYF.

The rearrangement uses TRBV6-5 and TRBJ1-6; 9 bases line up with TRBD1. J lost 10 bases, V lost 6 bases, and 7 bases had no gene match. CDR1 is MNHEY and CDR2 is SVGAGI in the germline V gene. The CDR3 runs to 14 residues. The CDR3 bases are TGTGCCAGCAGCACCGGGACAGGGACCTCACCCCTCCACTTT. This translates into CASSTGTGTSPLHF.

CDR3 protein: CASSTQHGSYEQYF. The CDR3, as DNA: TGTGCCAGTAGTACCCAACATGGATCCTACGAGCAGTACTTC. The V gene is TRBV19, the J gene TRBJ2-7; D gene uncertain. Germline V gives CDR1 LNHDA, CDR2 SQIVND (reference sequence). The CDR3 totals 14 residues. The germline V and J ends were trimmed by 4 bases and 1 base, with 11 bases remaining between them.

This clone was seen just once. The rearrangement joins TRBV2 to TRBJ2-1; weak D call: TRBD2 (5 bases). CDR1 and CDR2 from the germline V gene are SNHLY and FYNNEI. V lost 8 bases, J lost 5 bases, and 19 bases lay in between. This CDR3 region has 15 residues. CDR3 residues: CASQLGRGFHNEQFF. The CDR3 region has the DNA TGTGCCAGCCAGCTAGGTAGAGGGTTTCACAATGAGCAGTTCTTC.

This chain connects TRBV30 to TRBJ2-1; D remains ambiguous. V lost 4 bases to trimming and J lost 1 base, with 14 bases between them. Germline CDR1 and CDR2: GTSNPN and SVGIG (reference sequence). The CDR3 covers 15 residues. CDR3 amino acids: CAWMGLGFSYNEQFF. The CDR3 DNA follows: TGTGCCTGGATGGGTCTGGGTTTTTCCTACAATGAGCAGTTCTTC.

This chain uses TRBV10-3 with TRBJ2-7; D is unresolved. This CDR3 is built from 15 residues. Germline-derived CDR1 and CDR2 are ENHRY and SYGVKD. Trimming took off 2 bases at V and 0 bases at J, with 11 bases between the two ends. The CDR3 spells CAISEGQLLSYEQYF. As DNA, the CDR3 is TGTGCCATCAGTGAGGGCCAGCTACTCTCCTACGAGCAGTACTTC.

As DNA, the CDR3 is TGTGCCACTGAATCTGGGGCCAACGTCCTGACTTTC. This encodes CATESGANVLTF. V and J are TRBV5-7 and TRBJ2-6; D unclear. TRBV5-7 is an ORF, with its function uncertain. The CDR3 loop spans 12 amino acids. Trimming pared 9 bases from V and 1 base from J, leaving 5 bases between.

The chain combines TRBV19 with TRBJ2-3, with a tentative D call TRBD2 (6 bases). Germline CDR1 LNHDA, CDR2 SQIVND (reference sequence). The CDR3 sequence is 13 residues long. Trimming cost V 6 bases and J 5 bases, with 12 bases left between them. The CDR3 DNA reads as TGTGCCAGTAGCCCGAGCGGGTTAGATACGCAGTATTTT. Amino acid sequence: CASSPSGLDTQYF.

The chain has TRBV7-2 and TRBJ2-1; D gene ambiguous. This CDR3 is 13 amino acids long. Trimming took 4 bases from V and 7 from J, leaving 11 bases between them. The V gene's germline CDR1 is SGHTA and CDR2 FQGNSA. The CDR3 here is CASSSRGMNEQFF. In DNA, the CDR3 is TGTGCCAGCAGCTCCCGTGGGATGAATGAGCAGTTCTTC.